A single T cell receptor (beta chain) is shown here with its context. The CDR3 extends over 13 amino acids. The germline V gene encodes CDR1 GTSNPN and CDR2 SVGIG (reference sequence). The V end was cut by 1 base, the J end by 6 bases, with 10 bases between. These data originate in a study of technical replicates of blood from several donors. Generated by immunoSEQ multiplex PCR, the TCRdb table keeps only in-frame clones and is missing some. Of 55,000 to 75,000 clones in the sample, around 96% were seen once. Specimen: PBMCs. The gene calls are TRBV30 and TRBJ1-5; D is perhaps TRBD1 (5 bases). The TCR comes from a human donor in good health. Some clones in this sample may be carry-over from other donors' samples. This CDR3 is CAWSAGRGQPQHF. The CDR3 DNA sequence: TGTGCCTGGAGTGCAGGGAGGGGTCAGCCCCAGCATTTT.